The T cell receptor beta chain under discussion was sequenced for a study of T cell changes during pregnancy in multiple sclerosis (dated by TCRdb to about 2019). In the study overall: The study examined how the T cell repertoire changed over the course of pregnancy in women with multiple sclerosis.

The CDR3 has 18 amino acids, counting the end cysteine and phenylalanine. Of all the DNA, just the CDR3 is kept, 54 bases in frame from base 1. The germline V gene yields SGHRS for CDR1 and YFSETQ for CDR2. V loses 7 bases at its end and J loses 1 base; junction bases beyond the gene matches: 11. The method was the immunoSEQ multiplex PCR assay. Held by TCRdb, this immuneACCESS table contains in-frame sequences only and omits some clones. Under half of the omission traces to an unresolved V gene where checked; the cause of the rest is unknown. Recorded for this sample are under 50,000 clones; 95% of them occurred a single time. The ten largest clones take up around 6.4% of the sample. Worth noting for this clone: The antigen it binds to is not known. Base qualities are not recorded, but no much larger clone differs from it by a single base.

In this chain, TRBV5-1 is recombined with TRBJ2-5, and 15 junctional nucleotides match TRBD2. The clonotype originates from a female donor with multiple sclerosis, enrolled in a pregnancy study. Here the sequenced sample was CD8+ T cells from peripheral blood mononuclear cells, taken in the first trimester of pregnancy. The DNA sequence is TGCGCCAGCGCCTGGGGACTAGCGGGAGGACCAAGCCAAGAGACCCAGTACTTC. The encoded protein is CASAWGLAGGPSQETQYF.